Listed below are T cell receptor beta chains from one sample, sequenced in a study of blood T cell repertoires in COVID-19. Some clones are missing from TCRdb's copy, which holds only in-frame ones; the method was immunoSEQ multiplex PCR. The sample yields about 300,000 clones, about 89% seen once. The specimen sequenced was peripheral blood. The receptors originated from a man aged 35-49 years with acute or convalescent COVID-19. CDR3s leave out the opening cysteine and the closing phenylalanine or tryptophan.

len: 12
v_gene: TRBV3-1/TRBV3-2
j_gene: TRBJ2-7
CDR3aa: ASTLSSGWYEQY

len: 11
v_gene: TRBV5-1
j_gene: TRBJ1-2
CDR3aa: ASRDSTTYGYT

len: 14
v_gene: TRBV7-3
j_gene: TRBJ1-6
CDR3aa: ASSLTGPLHNSPLH

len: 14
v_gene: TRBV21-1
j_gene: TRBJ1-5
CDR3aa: ASSKRGGACNQPQH

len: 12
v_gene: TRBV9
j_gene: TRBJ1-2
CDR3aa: ASSVGQGNYGYT

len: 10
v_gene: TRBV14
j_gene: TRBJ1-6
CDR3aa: ASSQGSSPLH

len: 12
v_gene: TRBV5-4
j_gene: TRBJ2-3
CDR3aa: ASSLAGGADTQY

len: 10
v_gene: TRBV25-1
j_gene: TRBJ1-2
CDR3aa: ASSVGLGEFT

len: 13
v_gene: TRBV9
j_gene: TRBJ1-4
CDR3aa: ASSVDGGLNEKLF

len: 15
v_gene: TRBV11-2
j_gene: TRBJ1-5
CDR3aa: ASSLGGRGDSNQPQH

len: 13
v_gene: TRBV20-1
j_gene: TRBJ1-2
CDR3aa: SASGRQGPNYGYT